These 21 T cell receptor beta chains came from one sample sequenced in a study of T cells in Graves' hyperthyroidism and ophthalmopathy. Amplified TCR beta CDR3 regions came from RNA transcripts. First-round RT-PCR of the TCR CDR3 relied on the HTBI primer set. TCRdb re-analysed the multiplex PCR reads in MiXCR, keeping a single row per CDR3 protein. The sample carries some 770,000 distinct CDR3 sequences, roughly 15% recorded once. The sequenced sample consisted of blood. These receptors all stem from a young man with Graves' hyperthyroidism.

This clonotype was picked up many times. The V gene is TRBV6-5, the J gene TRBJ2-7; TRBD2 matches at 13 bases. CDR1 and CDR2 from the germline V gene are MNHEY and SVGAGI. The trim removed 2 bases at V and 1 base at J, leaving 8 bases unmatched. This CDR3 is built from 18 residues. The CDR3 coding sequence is TGTGCCAGCAGTTACCGTTGGACTAGCGGGAGAAGTTCCTACGAGCAGTACTTC. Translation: CASSYRWTSGRSSYEQYF.

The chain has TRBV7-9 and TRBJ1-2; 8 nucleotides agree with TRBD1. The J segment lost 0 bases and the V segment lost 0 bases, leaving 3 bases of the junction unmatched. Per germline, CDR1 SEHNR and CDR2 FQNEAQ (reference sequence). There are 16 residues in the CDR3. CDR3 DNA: TGTGCCAGCAGCTTAGCGGGGACAGGCACTAACTATGGCTACACCTTC. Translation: CASSLAGTGTNYGYTF.

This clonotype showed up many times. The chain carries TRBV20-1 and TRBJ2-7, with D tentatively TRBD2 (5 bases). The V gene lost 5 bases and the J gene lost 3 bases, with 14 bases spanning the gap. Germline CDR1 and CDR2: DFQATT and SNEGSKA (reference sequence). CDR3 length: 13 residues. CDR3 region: CSAFRTESYEQYF. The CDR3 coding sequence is TGCAGTGCTTTCCGGACTGAAAGCTACGAGCAGTACTTC.

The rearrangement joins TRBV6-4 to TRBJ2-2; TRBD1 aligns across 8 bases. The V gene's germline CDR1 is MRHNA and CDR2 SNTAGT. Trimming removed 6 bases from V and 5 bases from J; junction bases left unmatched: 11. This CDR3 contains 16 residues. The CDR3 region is CASSAAAGGGTGELFF. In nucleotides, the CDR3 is TGTGCCAGCAGCGCCGCGGCAGGGGGCGGAACCGGGGAGCTGTTTTTT.

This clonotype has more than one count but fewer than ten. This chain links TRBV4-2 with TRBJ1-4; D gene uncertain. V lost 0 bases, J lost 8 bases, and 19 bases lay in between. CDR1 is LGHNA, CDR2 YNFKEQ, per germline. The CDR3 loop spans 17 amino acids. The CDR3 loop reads CASSQEGNKRAREKLFF. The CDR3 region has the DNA TGTGCCAGCAGCCAAGAGGGAAACAAGAGGGCGCGGGAAAAACTGTTTTTT.

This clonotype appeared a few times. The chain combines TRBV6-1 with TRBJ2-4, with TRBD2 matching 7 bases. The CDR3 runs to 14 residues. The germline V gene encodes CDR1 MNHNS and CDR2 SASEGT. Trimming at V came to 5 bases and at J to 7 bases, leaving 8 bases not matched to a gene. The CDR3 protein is CASSFRGGENIQYF. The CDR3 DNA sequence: TGTGCCAGCAGTTTCCGCGGGGGAGAGAACATTCAGTACTTC.

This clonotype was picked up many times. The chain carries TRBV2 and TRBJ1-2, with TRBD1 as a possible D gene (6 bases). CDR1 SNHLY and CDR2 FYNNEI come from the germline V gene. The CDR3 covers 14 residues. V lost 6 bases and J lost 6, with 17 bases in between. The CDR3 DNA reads TGTGCCAGCAGACCCAGACAGGAGGGCGATGGCTACACCTTC. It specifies CASRPRQEGDGYTF.

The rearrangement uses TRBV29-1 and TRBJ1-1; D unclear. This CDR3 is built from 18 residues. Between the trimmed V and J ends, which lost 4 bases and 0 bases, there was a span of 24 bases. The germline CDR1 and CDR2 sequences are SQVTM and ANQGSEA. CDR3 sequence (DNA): TGCAGCGTTGTCCTCCCCCCCACTGACGGGAAGATGAACACTGAAGCTTTCTTT. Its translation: CSVVLPPTDGKMNTEAFF.

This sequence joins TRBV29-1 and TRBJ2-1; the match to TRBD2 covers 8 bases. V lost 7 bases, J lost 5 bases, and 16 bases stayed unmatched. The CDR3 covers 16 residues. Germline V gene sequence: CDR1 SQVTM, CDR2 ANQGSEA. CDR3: CSAQPGRSGGDNEQFF. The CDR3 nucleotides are TGCAGCGCACAACCCGGGAGGAGCGGGGGAGACAATGAGCAGTTCTTC.

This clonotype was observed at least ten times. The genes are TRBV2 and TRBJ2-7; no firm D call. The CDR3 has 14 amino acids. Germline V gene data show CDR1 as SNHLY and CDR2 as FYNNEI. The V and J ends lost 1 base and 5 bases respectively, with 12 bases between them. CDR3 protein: CASSEGLTVHEQYF. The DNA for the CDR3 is TGTGCCAGCAGTGAAGGGTTGACCGTGCACGAGCAGTACTTC. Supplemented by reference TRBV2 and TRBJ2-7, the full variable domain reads EPEVTQTPSHQVTQMGQEVILRCVPISNHLYFYWYRQILGQKVEFLVSFYNNEISEKSEIFDDQFSVERPDGSNFTLKIRSTKLEDSAMYFCASSEGLTVHEQYFGPGTRLTVT.

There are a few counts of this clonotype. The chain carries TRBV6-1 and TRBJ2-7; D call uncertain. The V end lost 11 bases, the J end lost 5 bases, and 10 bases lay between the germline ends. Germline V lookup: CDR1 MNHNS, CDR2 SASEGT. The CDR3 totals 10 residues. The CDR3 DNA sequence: TGTGCCCCCTCGAAAGACGAGCAGTACTTC. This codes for CAPSKDEQYF.

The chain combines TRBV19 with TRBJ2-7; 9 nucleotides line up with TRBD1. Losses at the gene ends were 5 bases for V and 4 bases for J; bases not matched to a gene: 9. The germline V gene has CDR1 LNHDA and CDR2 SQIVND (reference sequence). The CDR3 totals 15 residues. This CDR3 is CASSAGTGRRYEQYF. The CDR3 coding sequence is TGTGCCAGTAGTGCTGGGACAGGGAGGCGATACGAGCAGTACTTC.

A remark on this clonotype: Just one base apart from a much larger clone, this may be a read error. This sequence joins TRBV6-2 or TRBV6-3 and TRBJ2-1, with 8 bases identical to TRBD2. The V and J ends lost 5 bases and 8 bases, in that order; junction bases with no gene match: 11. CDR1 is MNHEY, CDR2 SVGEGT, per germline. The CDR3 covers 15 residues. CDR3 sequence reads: CASSGNGGAGDEQFF. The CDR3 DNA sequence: TGTGCCAGCAGTGGAAACGGGGGGGCTGGTGATGAGCAGTTCTTC.

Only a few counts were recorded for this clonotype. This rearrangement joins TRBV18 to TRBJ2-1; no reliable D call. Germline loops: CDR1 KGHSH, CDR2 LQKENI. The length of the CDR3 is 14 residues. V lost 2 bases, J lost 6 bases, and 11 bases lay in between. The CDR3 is CASSPAHVINEQFF. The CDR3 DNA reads TGTGCCAGCTCACCAGCGCATGTGATCAATGAGCAGTTCTTC. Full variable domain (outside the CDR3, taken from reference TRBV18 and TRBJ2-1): NAGVMQNPRHLVRRRGQEARLRCSPMKGHSHVYWYRQLPEEGLKFMVYLQKENIIDESGMPKERFSAEFPKEGPSILRIQQVVRGDSAAYFCASSPAHVINEQFFGPGTRLTVL.

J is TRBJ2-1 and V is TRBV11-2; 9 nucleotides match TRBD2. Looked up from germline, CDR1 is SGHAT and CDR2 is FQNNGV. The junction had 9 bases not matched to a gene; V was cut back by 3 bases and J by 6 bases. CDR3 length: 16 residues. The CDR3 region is CASSLVAGAGVNEQFF. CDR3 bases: TGTGCCAGCAGCTTGGTAGCGGGAGCGGGGGTCAATGAGCAGTTCTTC.

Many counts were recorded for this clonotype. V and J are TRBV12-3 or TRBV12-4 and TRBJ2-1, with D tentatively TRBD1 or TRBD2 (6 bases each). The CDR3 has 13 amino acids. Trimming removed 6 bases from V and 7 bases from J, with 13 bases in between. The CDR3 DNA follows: TGTGCCAGCAGACGACTAGGGGGGAATGAGCAGTTCTTC. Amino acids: CASRRLGGNEQFF.

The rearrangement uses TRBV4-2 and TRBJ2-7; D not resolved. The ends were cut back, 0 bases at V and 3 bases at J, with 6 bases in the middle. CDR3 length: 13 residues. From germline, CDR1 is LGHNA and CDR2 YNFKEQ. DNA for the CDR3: TGTGCCAGCAGCCAAGAGGGGTACTACGAGCAGTACTTC. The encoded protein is CASSQEGYYEQYF.

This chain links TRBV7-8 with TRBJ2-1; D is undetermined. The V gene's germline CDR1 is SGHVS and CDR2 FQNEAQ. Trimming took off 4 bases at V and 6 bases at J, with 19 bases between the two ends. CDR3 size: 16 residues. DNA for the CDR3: TGTGCCAGCAGCTCCGAGAAAATGGGCCCACCCAATGAGCAGTTCTTC. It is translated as CASSSEKMGPPNEQFF.

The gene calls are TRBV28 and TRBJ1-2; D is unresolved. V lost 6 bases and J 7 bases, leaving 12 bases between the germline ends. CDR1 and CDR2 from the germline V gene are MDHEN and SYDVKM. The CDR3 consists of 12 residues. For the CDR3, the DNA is TGTGCCAGCAGCCCCGGACCAATTGGCTACACCTTC. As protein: CASSPGPIGYTF.

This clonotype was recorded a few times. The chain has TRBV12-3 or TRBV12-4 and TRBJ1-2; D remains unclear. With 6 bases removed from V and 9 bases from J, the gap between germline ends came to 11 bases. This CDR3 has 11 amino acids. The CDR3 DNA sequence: TGTGCCAGCAGCCACGGGATCCGCTACACCTTC. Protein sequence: CASSHGIRYTF.

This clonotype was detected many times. The CDR3 nucleotides read TGTGCCAGCTCACCACCTAGGTTTGGGACCAGAGTAACAAGTGAAGCTTTCTTT. It translates to CASSPPRFGTRVTSEAFF. The V call is TRBV18, the J call TRBJ1-1; TRBD1 is a possible D gene (5 bases). Per germline, CDR1 KGHSH and CDR2 LQKENI. The CDR3 has 18 residues. Trimming shortened V by 0 bases and J by 7 bases, and 24 bases separated the two germline ends.